These T cell receptor beta chains were read from a single sample in a study of graft-versus-host responses after intestinal transplantation. Repertoires were generated with immunoSEQ multiplex PCR, while TCRdb's copy carries only in-frame clones and drops some. The data show a few thousand clones, with around 70% seen just once and approximately 13% held by the top ten. The sequencing here drew on ileum tissue, taken about 39 weeks after intestinal transplant. These receptors all come from a human patient who received an intestinal transplant, so some T cells may come from the graft donor. Each CDR3 is given with its conserved first and last residue. D genes are given only for firm matches. A clone size is listed for some rows: how often the clone was seen (once, few, many), or a class if it is expanded.

v_gene	d_gene	abundance	j_gene	CDR3nt	CDR3aa
TRBV29-1	TRBD1	-	TRBJ1-1	TGCAGCGTTGAAACACGGACAGGGGGCGTTGCCGCTTTCTTT	CSVETRTGGVAAFF
TRBV30	-	-	TRBJ1-2	TGTGCCTGGTCCCGGTGGTCTATCTACACCTTC	CAWSRWSIYTF
TRBV15	TRBD1	-	TRBJ2-3	TGTGCCACCAGCAGAGGACAGGGTAGTTCAGATACGCAGTATTTT	CATSRGQGSSDTQYF
TRBV7-2	TRBD1	-	TRBJ1-3	TGTGCCAGCAGCCCGATCACCCGACAGGGGGGACCTGGAAACACCATATATTTT	CASSPITRQGGPGNTIYF
TRBV13	-	-	TRBJ1-5	TGTGCCAGCAGCCTAACCACTAACGGTAGCAATCAGCCCCAGCATTTT	CASSLTTNGSNQPQHF
TRBV6-6	-	once	TRBJ1-6	TGTGCCAGCAGTTACAGGGGTGGTTATTCACCCCTCCACTTT	CASSYRGGYSPLHF
TRBV9	TRBD1	-	TRBJ2-7	TGTGCCAGCAGCGCCTACGGGACAGCCGGTTACGAGCAGTACTTC	CASSAYGTAGYEQYF
TRBV6-5	TRBD1	-	TRBJ1-2	TGTGCCAGCAGTTACGGAGGGGGCTTGGCCTATGGCTACACCTTC	CASSYGGGLAYGYTF
TRBV7-2	TRBD2	-	TRBJ2-7	TGTGCCAGCAGCTTAGAGCGGGGGCCGTACGAGCAGTACTTC	CASSLERGPYEQYF
TRBV11-3	-	few	TRBJ1-2	TGTGCCAGCAGCGAGGGTTCCTATGGCTACACCTTC	CASSEGSYGYTF
TRBV29-1	-	-	TRBJ2-1	TGCAGCGCTACAGTCAACAATGAGCAGTTCTTC	CSATVNNEQFF
TRBV18	-	-	TRBJ2-7	TGTGCCAGCTCACCACGGAGTAGCCACGAGCAGTACTTC	CASSPRSSHEQYF
TRBV6-5	TRBD2	-	TRBJ2-5	TGTGCCAGCAGTGCAAAAGCGGGACAAGAGACCCAGTACTTC	CASSAKAGQETQYF
TRBV5-6	TRBD1	-	TRBJ1-2	TGTGCCAGCAGTAACACAGGGGCCCTTGCCTATGGCTACACCTTC	CASSNTGALAYGYTF
TRBV7-2	-	few	TRBJ2-1	TGTGCCAGCAGCCCCTCAAGCGTAACGGGGAATGAGCAGTTCTTC	CASSPSSVTGNEQFF
TRBV13	-	-	TRBJ2-7	TGTGCCAGCAGCTTCGAGCCCTACGAGCAGTACTTC	CASSFEPYEQYF
TRBV18	-	-	TRBJ2-5	TGTGCCAGCTCACCACGGCTCCCTAGCTACAGTGGGAAAGAGACCCAGTACTTC	CASSPRLPSYSGKETQYF
TRBV5-1	TRBD1	few	TRBJ2-7	TGCGCCAGCAGCCGAAGCGGACAGGGTAGGGAGCAGTACTTC	CASSRSGQGREQYF
TRBV7-8	-	-	TRBJ2-7	TGTGCCAGCAGCTTAGTTCTGACTGCTGGAGGGGCCTACGAGCAGTACTTC	CASSLVLTAGGAYEQYF
TRBV11-2	-	-	TRBJ2-7	TGTGCCAGCAGCTATAATCGCTTTTTCGGTTGGCAGTACTTC	CASSYNRFFGWQYF
TRBV5-1	TRBD2	-	TRBJ2-1	TGCGCCAGCGAACCTAGCGGGAGCAATGAGCAGTTCTTC	CASEPSGSNEQFF
TRBV10-3	-	once	TRBJ2-4	TGTGCCTCTTCTTGGGGGAGGACCAAAAACATTCAGTACTTC	CASSWGRTKNIQYF
TRBV9	-	-	TRBJ2-1	TGTGCCAGCTCAGGGCGCTCCTACAATGAGCAGTTCTTC	CASSGRSYNEQFF
TRBV6-5	-	-	TRBJ2-7	TGTGCCAGCAGCCCTGGGCGGGGAGGCTACGAGCAGTACTTC	CASSPGRGGYEQYF
TRBV19	-	-	TRBJ2-6	TGTGCCAGCCACCAGATCGACAACTCTGGGGCCAACGTCCTGACTTTC	CASHQIDNSGANVLTF
TRBV7-2	-	-	TRBJ2-7	TGTGCCAGCAGCTCACGACTAGGTCGAAACTACGAGCAGTACTTC	CASSSRLGRNYEQYF
TRBV18	-	-	TRBJ1-1	TGTGCCAGCTCACCAGAAGGTGGACTTGAAGCTTTCTTT	CASSPEGGLEAFF
TRBV28	-	-	TRBJ1-1	TGTGCCAGCAGCTGGGACACCTGGAACACTGAAGCTTTCTTT	CASSWDTWNTEAFF
TRBV4-1	-	-	TRBJ2-5	TGCGCCAGCAGCCAAACAGGGCGAGGAGAGACCCAGTACTTC	CASSQTGRGETQYF
TRBV10-3	-	-	TRBJ2-1	TGTGCCATCAGGCAAAAGCGGAGTCCCTACAATGAGCAGTTCTTC	CAIRQKRSPYNEQFF
TRBV19	-	few	TRBJ2-7	TGTGCCAGTAGTATAGTGGACAGTTCCTACGAGCAGTACTTC	CASSIVDSSYEQYF
TRBV29-1	-	-	TRBJ1-3	TGCAGCGTTGAACAGGGTGGAAACACCATATATTTT	CSVEQGGNTIYF
TRBV5-1	TRBD1	-	TRBJ2-7	TGCGCCAGCAGCTTGGTCAAAGGGACAGGGGTGCCCGAGCAGTACTTC	CASSLVKGTGVPEQYF
TRBV5-1	TRBD2	-	TRBJ2-3	TGCGCCAGCAGCCCCGGGACTAGCGGATATGATACGCAGTATTTT	CASSPGTSGYDTQYF
TRBV2	-	-	TRBJ2-3	TGTGCCAGCAGTGAATTTATCAGCGGACCGGTGGGTACGCAGTATTTT	CASSEFISGPVGTQYF
TRBV30	TRBD1	-	TRBJ1-3	TGTGCCTGGACACAGGGGGCGGGGGGAAACACCATATATTTT	CAWTQGAGGNTIYF
TRBV7-9	TRBD1	few	TRBJ1-2	TGTGCCAGCAGCGCGGGGGACAGGCCTATCTATGGCTACACCTTC	CASSAGDRPIYGYTF